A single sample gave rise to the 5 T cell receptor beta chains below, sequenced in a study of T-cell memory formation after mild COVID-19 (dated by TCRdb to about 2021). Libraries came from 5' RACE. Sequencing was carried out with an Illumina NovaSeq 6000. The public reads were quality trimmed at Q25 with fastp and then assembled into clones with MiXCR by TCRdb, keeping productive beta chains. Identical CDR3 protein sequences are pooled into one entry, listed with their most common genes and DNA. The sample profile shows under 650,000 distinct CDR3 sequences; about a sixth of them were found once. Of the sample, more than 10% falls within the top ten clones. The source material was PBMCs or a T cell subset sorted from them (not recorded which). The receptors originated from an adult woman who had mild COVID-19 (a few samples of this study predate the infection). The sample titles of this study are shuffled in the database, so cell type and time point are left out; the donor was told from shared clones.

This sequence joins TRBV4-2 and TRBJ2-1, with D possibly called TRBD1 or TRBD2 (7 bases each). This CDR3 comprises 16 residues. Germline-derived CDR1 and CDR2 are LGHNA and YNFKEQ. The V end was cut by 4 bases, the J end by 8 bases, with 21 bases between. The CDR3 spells CASSPSGGGPLDEQFF. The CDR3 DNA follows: TGTGCCAGCAGCCCGTCAGGGGGAGGGCCGCTAGATGAGCAGTTCTTC.

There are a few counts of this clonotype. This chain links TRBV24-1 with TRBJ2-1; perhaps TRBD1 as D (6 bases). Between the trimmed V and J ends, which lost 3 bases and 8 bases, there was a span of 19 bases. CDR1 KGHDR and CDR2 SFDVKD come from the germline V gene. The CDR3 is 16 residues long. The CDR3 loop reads CATSDRNRDVRDEQFF. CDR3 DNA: TGTGCCACCAGTGATCGTAACAGGGACGTACGGGATGAGCAGTTCTTC.

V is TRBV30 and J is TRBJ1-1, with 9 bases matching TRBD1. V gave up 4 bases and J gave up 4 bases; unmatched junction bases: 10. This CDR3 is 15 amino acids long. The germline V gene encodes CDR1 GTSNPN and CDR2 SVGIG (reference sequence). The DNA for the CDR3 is TGTGCCTGGAAAGGACAGGGGTTATTACTCACTGAAGCTTTCTTT. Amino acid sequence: CAWKGQGLLLTEAFF.

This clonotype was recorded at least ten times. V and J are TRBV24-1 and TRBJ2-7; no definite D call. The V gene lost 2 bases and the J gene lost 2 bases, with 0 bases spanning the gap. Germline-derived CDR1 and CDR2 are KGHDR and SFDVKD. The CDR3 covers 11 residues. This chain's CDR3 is CATSDSYEQYF. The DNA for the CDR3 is TGTGCCACCAGTGATTCCTACGAGCAGTACTTC.

CDR3 amino acids: CAISEVSVDQPQHF. In DNA, the CDR3 is TGTGCCATCAGTGAAGTCAGTGTAGATCAGCCCCAGCATTTT. The chain is built from TRBV10-3 and TRBJ1-5, with D unclear. Between the trimmed V and J ends, which lost 3 bases and 5 bases, there was a span of 11 bases. The germline V gene has CDR1 ENHRY and CDR2 SYGVKD. There are 14 residues in the CDR3.